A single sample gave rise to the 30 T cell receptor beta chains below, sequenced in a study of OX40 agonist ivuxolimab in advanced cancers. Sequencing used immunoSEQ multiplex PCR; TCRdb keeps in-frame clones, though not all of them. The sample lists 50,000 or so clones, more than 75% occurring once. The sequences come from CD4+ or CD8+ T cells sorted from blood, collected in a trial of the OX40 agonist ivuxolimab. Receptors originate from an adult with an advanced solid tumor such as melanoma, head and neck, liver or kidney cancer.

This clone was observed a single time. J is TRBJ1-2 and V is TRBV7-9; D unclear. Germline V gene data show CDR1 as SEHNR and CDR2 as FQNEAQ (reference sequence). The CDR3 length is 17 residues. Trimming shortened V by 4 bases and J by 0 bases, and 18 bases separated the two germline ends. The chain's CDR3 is CASSSKTQSPANYGYTF. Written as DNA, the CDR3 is TGTGCCAGCAGCTCGAAGACTCAGAGTCCTGCTAACTATGGCTACACCTTC. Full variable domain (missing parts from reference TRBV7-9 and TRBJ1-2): DTGVSQNPRHKITKRGQNVTFRCDPISEHNRLYWYRQTLGQGPEFLTYFQNEAQLEKSRLLSDRFSAERPKGSFSTLEIQRTEQGDSAMYLCASSSKTQSPANYGYTFGSGTRLTVV.

CDR3 loop: CASSLLTGAGANVLTF. CDR3 DNA: TGTGCCAGCAGCCTTCTGACAGGGGCCGGGGCCAACGTCCTGACTTTC. The chain carries TRBV5-4 and TRBJ2-6, with TRBD1 matching 8 bases. The CDR3 consists of 16 residues. The trim removed 4 bases at V and 4 bases at J, leaving 7 bases unmatched. Looked up from germline, CDR1 is SGHNT and CDR2 is YYREEE (reference sequence).

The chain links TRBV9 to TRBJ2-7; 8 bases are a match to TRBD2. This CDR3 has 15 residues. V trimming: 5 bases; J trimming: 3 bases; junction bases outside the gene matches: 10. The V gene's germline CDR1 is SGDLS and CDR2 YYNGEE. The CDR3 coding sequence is TGTGCCAGCAGTAGGAGGGCGGGGGGATACTACGAGCAGTACTTC. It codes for CASSRRAGGYYEQYF.

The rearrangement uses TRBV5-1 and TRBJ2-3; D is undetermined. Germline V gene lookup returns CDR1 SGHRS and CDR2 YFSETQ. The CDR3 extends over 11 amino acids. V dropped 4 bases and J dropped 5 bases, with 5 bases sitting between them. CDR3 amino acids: CASSEQDTQYF. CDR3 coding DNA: TGCGCCAGCAGCGAACAAGATACGCAGTATTTT.

The CDR3, as DNA: TGTGCCAGCAGCTCGAAGGACCTTGGCTACACCTTC. Translating it yields CASSSKDLGYTF. V and J are TRBV9 and TRBJ1-2; no definite D call. V lost 4 bases and J 7 bases, leaving 11 bases between the germline ends. The CDR3 is made up of 12 amino acids. The germline gives CDR1 SGDLS, CDR2 YYNGEE.

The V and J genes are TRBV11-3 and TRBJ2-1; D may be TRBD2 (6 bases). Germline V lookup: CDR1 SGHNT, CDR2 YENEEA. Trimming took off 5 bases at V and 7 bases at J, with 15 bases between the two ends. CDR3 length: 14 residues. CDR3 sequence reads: CASSKSSVGNEQFF. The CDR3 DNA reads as TGTGCCAGCAGCAAATCTAGCGTTGGGAATGAGCAGTTCTTC.

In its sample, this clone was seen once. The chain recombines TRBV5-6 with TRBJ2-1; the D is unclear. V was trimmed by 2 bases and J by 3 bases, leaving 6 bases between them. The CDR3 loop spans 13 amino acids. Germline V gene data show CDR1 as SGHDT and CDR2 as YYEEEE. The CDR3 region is CASSFTLYNEQFF. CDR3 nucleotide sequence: TGTGCCAGCAGCTTTACCCTCTACAATGAGCAGTTCTTC.

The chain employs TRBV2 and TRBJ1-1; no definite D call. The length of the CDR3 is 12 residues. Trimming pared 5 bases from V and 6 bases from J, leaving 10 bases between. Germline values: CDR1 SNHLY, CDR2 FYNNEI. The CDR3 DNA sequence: TGTGCCAGCAGTAACTTCGTTGCTGAAGCTTTCTTT. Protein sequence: CASSNFVAEAFF.

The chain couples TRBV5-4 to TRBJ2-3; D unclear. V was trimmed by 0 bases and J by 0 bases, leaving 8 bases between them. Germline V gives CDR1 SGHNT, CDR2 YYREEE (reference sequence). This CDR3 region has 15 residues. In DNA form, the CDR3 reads TGTGCCAGCAGCTTGGTAGAGAGGAGCACAGATACGCAGTATTTT. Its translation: CASSLVERSTDTQYF.

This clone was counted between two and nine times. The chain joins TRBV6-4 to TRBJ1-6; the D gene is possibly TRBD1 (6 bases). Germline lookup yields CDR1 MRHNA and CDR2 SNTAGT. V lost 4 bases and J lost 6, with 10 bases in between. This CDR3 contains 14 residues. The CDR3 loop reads CASSAGQLNSPLHF. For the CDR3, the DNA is TGTGCCAGCAGTGCTGGACAGCTTAATTCACCCCTCCACTTT.

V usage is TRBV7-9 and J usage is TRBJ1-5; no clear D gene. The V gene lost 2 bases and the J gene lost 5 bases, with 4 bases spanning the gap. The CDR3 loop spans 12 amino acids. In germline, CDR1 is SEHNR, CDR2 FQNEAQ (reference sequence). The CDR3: CASSLQDQPQHF. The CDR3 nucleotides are TGTGCCAGCAGCTTACAGGATCAGCCCCAGCATTTT.

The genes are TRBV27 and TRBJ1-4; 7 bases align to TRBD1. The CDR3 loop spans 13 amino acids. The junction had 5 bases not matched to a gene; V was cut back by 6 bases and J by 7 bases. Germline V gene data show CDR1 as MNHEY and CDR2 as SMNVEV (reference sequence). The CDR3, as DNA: TGTGCCAGCAGCTCAGGGGGGGGTGAAAAACTGTTTTTT. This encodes CASSSGGGEKLFF.

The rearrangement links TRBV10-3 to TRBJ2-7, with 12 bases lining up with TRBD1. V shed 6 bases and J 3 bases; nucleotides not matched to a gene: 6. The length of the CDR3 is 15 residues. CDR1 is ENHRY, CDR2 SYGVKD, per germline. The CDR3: CAIRAGTGGDYEQYF. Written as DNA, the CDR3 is TGTGCCATCAGGGCCGGGACAGGGGGCGACTACGAGCAGTACTTC.

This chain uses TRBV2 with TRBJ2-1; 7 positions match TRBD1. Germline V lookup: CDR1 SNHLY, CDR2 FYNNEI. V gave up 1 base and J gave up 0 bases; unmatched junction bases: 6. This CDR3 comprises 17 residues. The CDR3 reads CASSEEGATSSYNEQFF. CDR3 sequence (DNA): TGTGCCAGCAGTGAAGAGGGGGCCACTAGCTCCTACAATGAGCAGTTCTTC.

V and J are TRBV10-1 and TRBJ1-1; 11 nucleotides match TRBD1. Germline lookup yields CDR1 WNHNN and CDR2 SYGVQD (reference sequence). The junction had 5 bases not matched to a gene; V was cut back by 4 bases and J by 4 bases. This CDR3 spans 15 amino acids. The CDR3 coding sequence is TGCGCCAGCAGTGGCGGGACAGGGGGATTCACTGAAGCTTTCTTT. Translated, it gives CASSGGTGGFTEAFF.

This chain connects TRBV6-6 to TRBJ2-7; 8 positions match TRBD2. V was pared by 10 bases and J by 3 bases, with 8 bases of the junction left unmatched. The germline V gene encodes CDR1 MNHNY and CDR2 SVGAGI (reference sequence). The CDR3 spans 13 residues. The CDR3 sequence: CATGAGGDYEQYF. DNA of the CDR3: TGTGCCACGGGGGCGGGGGGCGACTACGAGCAGTACTTC.

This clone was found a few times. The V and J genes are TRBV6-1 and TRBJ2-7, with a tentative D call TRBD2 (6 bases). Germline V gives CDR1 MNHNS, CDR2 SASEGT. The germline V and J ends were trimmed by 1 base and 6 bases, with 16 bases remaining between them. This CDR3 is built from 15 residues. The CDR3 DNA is TGTGCCAGCAGTGAAGGCGGGGTCCCTCAAGTCGAGCAGTACTTC. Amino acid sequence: CASSEGGVPQVEQYF.

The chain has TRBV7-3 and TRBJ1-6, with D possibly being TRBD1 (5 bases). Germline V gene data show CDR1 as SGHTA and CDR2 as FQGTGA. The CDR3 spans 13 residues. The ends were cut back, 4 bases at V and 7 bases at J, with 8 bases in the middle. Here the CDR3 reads CASSSGENSPLHF. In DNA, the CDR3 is TGTGCCAGCAGCTCGGGGGAGAATTCACCCCTCCACTTT.

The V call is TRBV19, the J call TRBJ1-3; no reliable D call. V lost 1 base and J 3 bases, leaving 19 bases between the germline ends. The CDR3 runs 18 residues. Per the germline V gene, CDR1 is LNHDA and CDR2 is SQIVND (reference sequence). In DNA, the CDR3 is TGTGCCAGTAGTATAGCGCGCCCAGCCCGGGAAGGTGGAAACACCATATATTTT. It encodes CASSIARPAREGGNTIYF. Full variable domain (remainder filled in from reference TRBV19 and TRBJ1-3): DGGITQSPKYLFRKEGQNVTLSCEQNLNHDAMYWYRQDPGQGLRLIYYSQIVNDFQKGDIAEGYSVSREKKESFPLTVTSAQKNPTAFYLCASSIARPAREGGNTIYFGEGSWLTVV.

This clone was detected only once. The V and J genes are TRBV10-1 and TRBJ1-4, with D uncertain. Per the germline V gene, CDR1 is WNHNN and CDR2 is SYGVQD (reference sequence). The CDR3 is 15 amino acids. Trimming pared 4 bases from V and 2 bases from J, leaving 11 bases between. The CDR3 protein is CASSAAGWTNEKLFF. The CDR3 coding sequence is TGCGCCAGCAGTGCAGCCGGGTGGACTAATGAAAAACTGTTTTTT.

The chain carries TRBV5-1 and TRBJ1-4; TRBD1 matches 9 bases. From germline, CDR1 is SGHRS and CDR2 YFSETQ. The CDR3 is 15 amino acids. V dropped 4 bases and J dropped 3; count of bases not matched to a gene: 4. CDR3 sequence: CASSDTGGPNEKLFF. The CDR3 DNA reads TGCGCCAGCAGCGACACAGGGGGCCCTAATGAAAAACTGTTTTTT.

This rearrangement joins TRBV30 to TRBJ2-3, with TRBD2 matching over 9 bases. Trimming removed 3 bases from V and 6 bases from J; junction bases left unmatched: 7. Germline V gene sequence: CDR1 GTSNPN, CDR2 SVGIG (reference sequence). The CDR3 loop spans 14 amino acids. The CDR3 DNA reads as TGTGCCTGGAGCTCTAGCGGGACGTCGGATACGCAGTATTTT. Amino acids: CAWSSSGTSDTQYF.

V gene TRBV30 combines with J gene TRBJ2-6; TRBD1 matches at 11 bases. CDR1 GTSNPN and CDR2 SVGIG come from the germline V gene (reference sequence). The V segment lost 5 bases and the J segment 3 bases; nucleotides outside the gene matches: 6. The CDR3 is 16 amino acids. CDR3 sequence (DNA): TGTGCCTGGCTCGGACAGGGGGCTGGTGGGGCCAACGTCCTGACTTTC. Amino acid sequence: CAWLGQGAGGANVLTF.

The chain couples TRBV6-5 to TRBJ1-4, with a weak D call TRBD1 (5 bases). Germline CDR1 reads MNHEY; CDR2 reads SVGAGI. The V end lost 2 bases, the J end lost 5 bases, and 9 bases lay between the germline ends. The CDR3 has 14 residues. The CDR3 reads CASSYPDRNEKLFF. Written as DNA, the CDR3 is TGTGCCAGCAGTTACCCCGACAGAAATGAAAAACTGTTTTTT.

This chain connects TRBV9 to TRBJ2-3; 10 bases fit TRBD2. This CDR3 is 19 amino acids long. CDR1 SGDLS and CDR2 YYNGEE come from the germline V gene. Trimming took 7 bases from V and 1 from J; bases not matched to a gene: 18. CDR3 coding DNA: TGTGCCAGCTCCCTAAGGGGGCTAGCGGGGGCCGGGGGCACAGATACGCAGTATTTT. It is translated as CASSLRGLAGAGGTDTQYF.

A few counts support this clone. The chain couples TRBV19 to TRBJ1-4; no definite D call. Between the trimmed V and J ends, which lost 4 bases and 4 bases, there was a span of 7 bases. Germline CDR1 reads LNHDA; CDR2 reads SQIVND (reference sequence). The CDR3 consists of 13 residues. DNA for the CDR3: TGTGCCAGTAGTACGGGAATTAATGAAAAACTGTTTTTT. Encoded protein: CASSTGINEKLFF.

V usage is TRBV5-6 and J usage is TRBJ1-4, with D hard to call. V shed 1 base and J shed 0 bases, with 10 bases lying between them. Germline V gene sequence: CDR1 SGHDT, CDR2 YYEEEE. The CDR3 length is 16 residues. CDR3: CASSLRPSATNEKLFF. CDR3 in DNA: TGTGCCAGCAGCTTGCGTCCCAGCGCAACTAATGAAAAACTGTTTTTT.

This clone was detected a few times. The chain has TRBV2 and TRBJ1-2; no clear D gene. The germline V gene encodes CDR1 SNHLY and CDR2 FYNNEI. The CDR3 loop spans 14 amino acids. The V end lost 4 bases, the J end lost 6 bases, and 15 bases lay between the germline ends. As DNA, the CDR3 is TGTGCCAGCAGTGTCAGAGGGCAGGCGGATGGCTACACCTTC. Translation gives CASSVRGQADGYTF.

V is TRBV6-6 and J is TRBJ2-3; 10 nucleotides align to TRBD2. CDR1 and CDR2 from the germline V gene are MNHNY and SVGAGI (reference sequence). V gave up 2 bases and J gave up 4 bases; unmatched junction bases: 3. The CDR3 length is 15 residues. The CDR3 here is CASSYERGGPDTQYF. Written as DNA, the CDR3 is TGTGCCAGCAGTTACGAGCGGGGGGGCCCAGATACGCAGTATTTT.

DNA for the CDR3: TGTGCCAGCAGCCCCAACCCGGGACTGAGCTCCTACGAGCAGTACTTC. It translates to CASSPNPGLSSYEQYF. The rearrangement uses TRBV7-3 and TRBJ2-7; D might be TRBD2 (6 bases). CDR3 length: 16 residues. Germline-derived CDR1 and CDR2 are SGHTA and FQGTGA. V was trimmed by 5 bases and J by 0 bases, leaving 17 bases between them.